The source of this T cell receptor beta chain is a study of cytomegalovirus exposure and HLA in healthy donors (dated by TCRdb to the late 2010s). Broadly, across the study: In an earlier analysis of fewer than 750 of the donors, 276 Gb of sequence data and 90 million to 120 million unique TCR beta sequences from some 170 million T cells were reported. A later analysis re-analyzed previously published TCR beta repertoires from roughly 630 donors and added high-resolution HLA genotyping to study TCR occurrence patterns. About five DR-DQ haplotypes were treated as single units for association and clustering because of strong linkage in the cohort. An earlier analysis of 587 of the donors used high-throughput TCR beta sequencing to judge whether each TCR beta V gene segment behaved as functional or pseudogenic. Across 300 to 400 genotyped donors of the cohort, an average of about 240,000 unique TCR beta nucleotide sequences per donor were sequenced, and roughly 20% of those sequences were non-productive. The study used immunosequencing to profile the T cell repertoires of approximately 650 subjects and linked those repertoires to cytomegalovirus serostatus. Typing coverage varied by locus: about 620-630 donors for A, B, C, DRB1 and DQB1; 522 for DQA1; about 600 for DPA1; 450 to 480 for DPB1. Every discovery cohort repertoire had been produced on one sequencing platform. In addition to the first cohort of 500 to 850 subjects, a separate validation cohort of about 120 different subjects was used. About 280 gigabases of sequencing data and tens of millions of unique TCR sequences were included in an early release covering about 600 HLA-typed donors. The study aimed to test whether cataloging public T cell receptors could reveal signatures of past pathogen exposure. High-throughput TCR immunosequencing, statistical association of individual TCRs with disease status, and machine learning were combined to predict cytomegalovirus infection status. HLA typing covered class I and class II loci at four-digit resolution. The genetic ancestry cluster associated with self-reported Caucasian donors included 81% of the roughly 390 genotyped donors. A later genetic analysis took genome-wide SNP genotypes for 398 of the 666 donors and used that subset as a discovery cohort. The later analysis used no new phenotypic data to find candidate immune exposures, relying instead on TCR beta sequences and their occurrence across donors. Donor age, sex, ethnicity and CMV serostatus were compiled alongside the repertoire data.

Study-wide findings and limitations: The authors suggested that the approach could potentially be generalized to other disease states and immunological phenotypes. Most CMV-associated TCR beta chains appeared to be HLA-restricted in a later analysis, and the HLA associations seemed to be driven largely by CMV exposure. Three of the identified cytomegalovirus-associated TCR beta chains were confirmed in vitro to be specific for cytomegalovirus antigens. A later genetic analysis associated a missense DCLRE1C variant with V-gene and J-gene trimming of TCR beta chains, and an independent cohort replicated the association. Most TCR sequences were seen in very few donors, while some public TCRs were found in many individuals. CMV serostatus was the only immune exposure information available for the cohort. In a later analysis, HLA-associated TCR beta chains were found to be more clonally expanded and to have lower generation probabilities than equally common non-associated chains. In both the original and validation cohorts, the classifier was reported to diagnose cytomegalovirus status with high specificity and sensitivity. Because the 87-base-pair reads could not distinguish some IMGT-functional V segments, including TRBV6-2 and TRBV6-3, those segments were excluded. A later analysis found that TCR association rates varied across HLA loci, with DRB1 alleles showing the most associated TCRs and HLA-C alleles the fewest. Several of the top co-occurrence clusters appeared to be linked to parvovirus B19, influenza, CMV and Epstein-Barr virus, according to a later analysis. Only TCR beta chains were sequenced in this cohort, and the absence of alpha or paired-chain data limited detectable features. Because HLA typing was missing for some donors at each locus, association tests included only the typed subset. In a later analysis, over 15,000 TCR beta sequences were associated with specific HLA alleles at a false discovery rate of 0.05. In the study, around 150 TCR beta chains were listed as associated with cytomegalovirus. Sequencing depth was assumed to be roughly uniform across donors in the presence/absence analyses, though that assumption may not hold. The earlier analysis of some 560 of the donors excluded roughly 17 rarely observed V segments, including chromosome 9 orphons, because counts were too low. Linkage disequilibrium might explain the correlated functional status among segregating V segments, but an unknown experimental factor could not be excluded. An earlier analysis of roughly 570 of the donors showed that most TCR beta V segments appeared in productive rearrangements either about 87% or about 30% of the time, which broadly matched IMGT annotations. A further reported finding was that TCR beta sequences accurately predicted the HLA-A and HLA-B alleles for most subjects in the first cohort. Strong co-occurrence of HLA alleles, especially DR and DQ, made assigning TCR associations to individual alleles difficult. A later genetic analysis reported fewer N-insertions in productive TCRs among donors in an Asian-associated ancestry cluster than the approximately 700-donor mean. A cluster of highly shared sequence variants was judged likely to represent a technical artifact of the sequencing pipeline.

Trimmed from V: 6 bases; trimmed from J: 2 bases; junction bases lacking a gene match: 6. CDR1 and CDR2, looked up from the germline V gene, are MNHNS and SASEGT. The CDR3 spans 14 residues, from the cysteine through the phenylalanine. Of the read, only the CDR3 DNA is kept; its 42 bases are in frame from base 1. Library method: the immunoSEQ multiplex PCR assay. For the multiplex PCR, a mixture combining 60 forward primers for TCR Vbeta segments and 13 reverse primers for TCR Jbeta segments was used. The CDR3 region of rearranged TCR beta genes was amplified from genomic DNA by a multiplex PCR assay. Amplified TCR beta libraries were sequenced as 87-base-pair reads on the Illumina HiSeq System. In the source study's methods: A later analysis counted about 76 million unique TCR beta chains across the 690 or so repertoires, and around 9.9 million of these chains were shared by at least two donors. A nearest-neighbor algorithm error-corrected the raw reads and collapsed the reads into unique sequences, merging closely related sequences to remove PCR and sequencing errors. CDR3 sequences were aligned to IMGT reference sequences to assign V, D and J gene segments. For a sequence to be retained, a match of at least six nucleotides was required to both a V gene segment and a J gene segment. A rearrangement counted as productive if the CDR3 had no stop codons and remained in frame with V and J, and every other rearrangement counted as non-productive. Following IMGT convention, CDR3 was defined as the stretch from the second conserved V-encoded cysteine to the conserved J-encoded phenylalanine. Sequences without an unambiguous match to a single V gene segment were excluded from the earlier analysis of almost 600 of the donors. An earlier analysis of over 450 of the donors classified V segments as functional when productive rearrangements were above 56.7% and as segregating when the standard deviation between donors was above 5%. A statistical classification framework was built for diagnosing cytomegalovirus status from the catalog of TCR beta chain sequences. In a later analysis, V and J genes were assigned by comparing TCR nucleotide sequences against IMGT/GENE-DB human TR gene sequences. The TCRdist pipeline was used in a later analysis to assign CDR3 sequences and most-parsimonious VDJ recombination scenarios. A later analysis defined each TCR beta chain by its CDR3 amino acid sequence plus V-gene family, and excluded reads lacking a unique V-gene family. A later analysis removed 592 highly shared, low-generation-probability nucleotide sequences to deal with suspected cross-contamination and a sequencing artifact. For each public chain, a later analysis derived a clonal expansion index from normalized ranks of inferred template counts within each repertoire. In a later analysis, generation probabilities were computed with a VDJ recombination model fitted to out-of-frame rearrangements, and the resulting probabilities were checked against IGoR. In a later analysis, hypergeometric tests were used to score TCR-TCR, TCR-HLA and TCR-CMV co-occurrence, with a repertoire-size bias correction applied to TCR pairs. A later analysis estimated false discovery rates by permuting HLA or CMV assignments 20 times. In a later analysis, co-occurring TCRs were grouped using DBSCAN, with TCRdist sequence similarity added in when clustering inside HLA-allele-positive subsets. Repertoires with fewer than 30,000 or more than 120,000 public chains were left out of co-occurrence clustering, as were a handful of repertoires with anomalous nucleotide sharing. TCRdb obtained this table from immuneACCESS and retained in-frame rearrangements with V and J assigned. These tables miss some clones; where compared with another copy, unresolved V genes account for less than half of the shortfall, and the remainder is unexplained. V, J and clone size were drawn from that table, and D and trimming were deduced from the DNA. This sample lists 60,000 or so clones; roughly 70% were detected once. Over 30% of the sample comes from the top ten.

With respect to this clone: Its antigen is currently not known. Base qualities are not at hand, and no much larger clone is one base apart.

In total, just over 650 healthy bone marrow donors made up the cohort. Cohort members were all nominally healthy when sampled, although unrecorded immune exposures were likely present. The donor was CMV seropositive and was included in the group of some 290 seropositive cohort members. A peripheral blood sample was collected from each donor, and TCR beta sequencing was performed on peripheral blood mononuclear cells. Genomic DNA was extracted from the blood cell samples with the Qiagen DNeasy Blood Extraction Kit. Source material: PBMCs. The chain employs TRBV6-1 and TRBJ2-7; TRBD2 matches 8 bases in the middle. This clonotype was obtained from a man aged 35-49 years in good health and CMV-seropositive. The base sequence is TGTGCCAGCAGCGACGCCGGGAGGGCCTACGAGCAGTACTTC. It translates to CASSDAGRAYEQYF.